This TCR beta chain came from a study of blood T cells in healthy people across ages. A second PCR of roughly 7 to 11 cycles used a sample-barcoded 5' primer and a J-beta primer mix. TCRdb re-called the 5' RACE reads with MiXCR, one entry per CDR3 protein. The sample records 250,000 to 300,000 distinct CDR3 sequences, roughly 26% being singletons. The germline gives CDR1 SGDLS, CDR2 YYNGEE. The V end lost 0 bases, the J end lost 8 bases, and 11 bases lay between the germline ends. The length of the CDR3 is 14 residues. Extraction yielded at least 6 micrograms of total RNA per sample. This receptor was identified in a woman aged 65 to 85 in good health. Sequencing input: blood. The J gene is TRBJ1-4, the V gene TRBV9, with D tentatively TRBD1 (5 bases). The CDR3 DNA reads as TGTGCCAGCAGCGTAGGGGGGTTACAAGAAAAACTGTTTTTT. Its translation is CASSVGGLQEKLFF.